This T cell receptor (beta chain) was captured by sequencing in a study of OX40 agonist ivuxolimab in advanced cancers. Study-level points and caveats: Partial responders treated at 0.1-3.0 mg/kg exhibited clonal expansion among the lowest measured.

Assay: immunoSEQ multiplex PCR; the TCRdb copy retains only in-frame clones and omits some. The data hold under 70,000 clones, with 75% to 90% observed a single time. With respect to this clone: What it binds is not known.

The V and J ends lost 0 bases and 2 bases respectively, with 4 bases between them. CDR1 and CDR2 (germline): SGHVS, FNYEAQ. CDR3 length equals 13 residues. The clonotype comes from an adult with an advanced solid tumor such as melanoma, head and neck, liver or kidney cancer. This specimen was CD4+ or CD8+ T cells sorted from blood, taken in a trial of the OX40 agonist ivuxolimab. The rearrangement joins TRBV7-6 to TRBJ1-1; no reliable D call. Written as DNA, the CDR3 is TGTGCCAGCAGCTTAGCGGCTAACACTGAAGCTTTCTTT. Its translation is CASSLAANTEAFF.